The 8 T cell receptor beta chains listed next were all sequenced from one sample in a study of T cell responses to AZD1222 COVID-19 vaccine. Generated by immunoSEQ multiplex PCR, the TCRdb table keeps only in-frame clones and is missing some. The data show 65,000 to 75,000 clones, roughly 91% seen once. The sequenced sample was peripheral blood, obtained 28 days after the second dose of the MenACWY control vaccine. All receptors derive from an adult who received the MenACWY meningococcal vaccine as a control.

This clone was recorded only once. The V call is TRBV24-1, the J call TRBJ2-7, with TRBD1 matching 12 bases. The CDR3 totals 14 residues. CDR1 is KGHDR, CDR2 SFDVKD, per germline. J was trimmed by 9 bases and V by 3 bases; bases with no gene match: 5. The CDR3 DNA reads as TGTGCCACCAGTGATGCCGGGACAGGGGGCACGCAGTACTTC. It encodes CATSDAGTGGTQYF.

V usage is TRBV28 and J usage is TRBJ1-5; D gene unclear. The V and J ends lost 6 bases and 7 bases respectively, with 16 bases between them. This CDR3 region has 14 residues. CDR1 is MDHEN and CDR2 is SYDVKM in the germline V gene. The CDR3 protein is CASSRGNIGQPQHF. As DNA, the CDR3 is TGTGCCAGCAGCCGCGGGAACATAGGGCAGCCCCAGCATTTT.

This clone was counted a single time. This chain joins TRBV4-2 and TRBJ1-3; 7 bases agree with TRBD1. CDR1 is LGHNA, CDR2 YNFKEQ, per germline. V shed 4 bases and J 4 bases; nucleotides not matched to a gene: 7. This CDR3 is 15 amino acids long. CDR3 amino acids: CASSPTGNTGNTIYF. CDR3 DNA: TGTGCCAGCAGCCCGACAGGGAATACAGGAAACACCATATATTTT.

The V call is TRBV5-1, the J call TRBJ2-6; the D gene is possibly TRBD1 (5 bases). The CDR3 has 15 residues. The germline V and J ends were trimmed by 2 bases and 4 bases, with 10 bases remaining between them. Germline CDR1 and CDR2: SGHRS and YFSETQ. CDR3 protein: CASSLDSSGANVLTF. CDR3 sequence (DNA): TGCGCCAGCAGCTTAGACAGCTCCGGGGCCAACGTCCTGACTTTC.

CDR3 amino acids: CASSLNRGLSNQPQHF. The CDR3, as DNA: TGTGCCAGCAGCTTAAACAGGGGGCTTAGCAATCAGCCCCAGCATTTT. The chain uses TRBV7-8 and TRBJ1-5, with 9 nucleotides matching TRBD1. The CDR3 has 16 residues. The junction had 2 bases not matched to a gene; V was cut back by 2 bases and J by 0 bases. Germline V lookup: CDR1 SGHVS, CDR2 FQNEAQ.

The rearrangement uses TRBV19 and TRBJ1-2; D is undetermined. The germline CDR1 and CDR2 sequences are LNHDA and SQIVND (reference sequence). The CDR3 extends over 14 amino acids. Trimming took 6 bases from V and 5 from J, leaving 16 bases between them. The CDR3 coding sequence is TGTGCCAGTAGCAGTGGGCAGTTATTTTATGGCTACACCTTC. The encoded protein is CASSSGQLFYGYTF.

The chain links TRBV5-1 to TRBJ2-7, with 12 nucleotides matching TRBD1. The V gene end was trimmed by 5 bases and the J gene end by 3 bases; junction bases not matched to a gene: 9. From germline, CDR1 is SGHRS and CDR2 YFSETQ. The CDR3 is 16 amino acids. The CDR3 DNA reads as TGCGCCAGCAGGGCCCGGGACAGGGGGCAGGACTACGAGCAGTACTTC. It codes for CASRARDRGQDYEQYF.

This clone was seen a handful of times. The DNA of the CDR3 is TGTGCCAGTACTTCCTACGAGCAGTACTTC. It specifies CASTSYEQYF. V and J are TRBV5-3 and TRBJ2-7; D gene ambiguous. TRBV5-3 is an open reading frame whose function is uncertain. The ends were cut back, 8 bases at V and 1 base at J, with 4 bases in the middle. The length of the CDR3 is 10 residues.